This is a list of T cell receptor beta chains from one sample in a study of control samples from healthy donors and cancer patients. Data came from immunoSEQ multiplex PCR; TCRdb stores just in-frame clones and leaves some out. Among over 85,000 clones listed, around nine tenths were seen once. The sample taken for sequencing was PBMCs. The receptors come from a woman in her forties or fifties with colorectal cancer. CDR3s include the opening cysteine and the closing phenylalanine or tryptophan. A D gene is named only where the DNA matches it firmly. For some rows the clone size is stated as once, few or many, or as a class when expanded; others skip it.

TRBJ1-1	NA	TRBV19	NA	TGTGCCAGTCGGTCAGAATCGTTGGCCATGAACACTGAAGCTTTCTTT	CASRSESLAMNTEAFF
TRBJ1-2	NA	TRBV6-4	once	TGTGCCAGCAGTGACCGGTATGGCTACACCTTC	CASSDRYGYTF
TRBJ1-1	NA	TRBV28	NA	TGTGCCAGCAGTTTTGGGGGGAACACTGAAGCTTTCTTT	CASSFGGNTEAFF
TRBJ2-3	NA	TRBV27	NA	TGTGCCAGCAGGAAGTTGCGCCCAGGATATGATACGCAGTATTTT	CASRKLRPGYDTQYF
TRBJ1-5	NA	TRBV19	NA	TGTGCCAGTAGAGCGAAAAGCAATCAGCCCCAGCATTTT	CASRAKSNQPQHF
TRBJ2-2	NA	TRBV6-4	NA	TGTGCCAGCAGTGACTCCGAGAGCGGGGAGCTGTTTTTT	CASSDSESGELFF
TRBJ1-1	NA	TRBV19	NA	TGTGCCAGTAGTTCCATGGGGGGGGCGCGGACTGAAGCTTTCTTT	CASSSMGGARTEAFF
TRBJ1-2	NA	TRBV28	few	TGTGCCAGCAGTTTATGGGGTGGGAACTATGGCTACACCTTC	CASSLWGGNYGYTF
TRBJ2-3	NA	TRBV3-1/TRBV3-2	NA	TGTGCCAGCAGCCAAGTGATAGCGGCATCTAGCACAGATACGCAGTATTTT	CASSQVIAASSTDTQYF
TRBJ2-3	NA	TRBV28	NA	TGTGCCAGCAGTTTAGGTGTACCTACGCAGTATTTT	CASSLGVPTQYF
TRBJ2-5	TRBD2	TRBV30	NA	TGTGCCTGGAGGGCTAGCGGGGGCCGGTACCAAGAGACCCAGTACTTC	CAWRASGGRYQETQYF
TRBJ1-2	NA	TRBV6-5	once	TGTGCCAGCAGTTACTCCAGGGAAAGCTATGGCTACACCTTC	CASSYSRESYGYTF
TRBJ1-3	NA	TRBV7-8	NA	TGTGCCAGCAGCTTAGCTCTGAGCTCTGGAAACACCATATATTTT	CASSLALSSGNTIYF
TRBJ1-5	NA	TRBV2	NA	TGTGCCAGCAGTGACCTAGGGGGGACCCCCAATCAGCCCCAGCATTTT	CASSDLGGTPNQPQHF
TRBJ1-2	TRBD1	TRBV7-2	NA	TGTGCCAGCAGCTCGGGACAGGAGACGACGAACTATGGCTACACCTTC	CASSSGQETTNYGYTF
TRBJ2-3	TRBD2	TRBV4-3	NA	TGCGCCAGCAGCCACCTAGCGGGGCTAGATACGCAGTATTTT	CASSHLAGLDTQYF
TRBJ1-3	TRBD1	TRBV12-3/TRBV12-4	NA	TGTGCCAGCAGCCCTCCGGGACAGAACACCATATATTTT	CASSPPGQNTIYF
TRBJ1-5	NA	TRBV7-2	once	TGTGCCAGCAGCCCCCCCGGGGGGGCGAGCAATCAGCCCCAGCATTTT	CASSPPGGASNQPQHF
TRBJ2-3	NA	TRBV4-1	NA	TGCGCCAGCAGCCCGACTAGGGGTGCCAGCACAGATACGCAGTATTTT	CASSPTRGASTDTQYF
TRBJ1-2	TRBD1	TRBV28	NA	TGTGCCAGCAGTTCCCCGACAGGGGGAATTGGCTACACCTTC	CASSSPTGGIGYTF
TRBJ1-6	NA	TRBV6-5	once	TGTGCCAGCGGGACCAGAGACAATTCACCCCTCCACTTT	CASGTRDNSPLHF
TRBJ2-1	NA	TRBV19	NA	TGTGCCAGTAGTACCGGGACTTACAATGAGCAGTTCTTC	CASSTGTYNEQFF
TRBJ1-4	NA	TRBV5-6	once	TGTGCCAGCAGCTTTCATCCAGGCGTGGAAAAACTGTTTTTT	CASSFHPGVEKLFF
TRBJ2-5	NA	TRBV24-1	NA	TGTGCCACCAGTGCCGGAATGGGGGGTCAAGAGACCCAGTACTTC	CATSAGMGGQETQYF
TRBJ1-2	NA	TRBV9	NA	TGTGCCAGCAGCGTAGGCTTCAATGGCTACACCTTC	CASSVGFNGYTF
TRBJ1-2	NA	TRBV28	NA	TGTGCCGCGGGGGCAGCCCCAAGCTATGGCTACACCTTC	CAAGAAPSYGYTF
TRBJ1-1	NA	TRBV15	NA	TGTGCCACCAGCAGAGATTGGCAGGGCAAGGAAGCTTTCTTT	CATSRDWQGKEAFF
TRBJ2-2	TRBD1	TRBV2	NA	TGTGCCAGCACGGGACAGGGGTACACCGGGGAGCTGTTTTTT	CASTGQGYTGELFF
TRBJ1-1	TRBD1	TRBV7-9	NA	TGTGCCAGCAGCTTAACCCAGGGGGCTACTGAAGCTTTCTTT	CASSLTQGATEAFF
TRBJ1-5	NA	TRBV6-7	NA	TGTGCCAGCAGTTGCTACGTTTGCCAGCCCCAGCATTTT	CASSCYVCQPQHF
TRBJ1-2	NA	TRBV7-2	NA	TGTGCCAGCAGCCCCAAGGGCGGCGGTCAAACCTATGGCTACACCTTC	CASSPKGGGQTYGYTF
TRBJ1-4	NA	TRBV29-1	NA	TGCAGCGTCGCGGCGAGGGGAGCTAATGAAAAACTGTTTTTT	CSVAARGANEKLFF
TRBJ2-5	TRBD2	TRBV5-1	NA	TGCGCCAGCAGCTGGGCGCCACTAGCGGGGAATCAAGAGACCCAGTACTTC	CASSWAPLAGNQETQYF
TRBJ1-2	TRBD1	TRBV30	NA	TGTGCCTGGAGTGACGTGACAGGGTATGGCTACACCTTC	CAWSDVTGYGYTF
TRBJ1-2	TRBD1	TRBV4-3	NA	TGCGCCAGCAGCCACGTTGGAGGACAGGGCGCCTATGGCTACACCTTC	CASSHVGGQGAYGYTF
TRBJ1-5	NA	TRBV6-1	NA	TGTGCCAGCAGTGAAGAGGGGGGCCGGCAGCCCCAGCATTTT	CASSEEGGRQPQHF
TRBJ1-2	NA	TRBV27	NA	TGTGCCAGCAGTTCTTCCGGGACGGCGGATCCTGGCTACACCTTC	CASSSSGTADPGYTF
TRBJ1-3	NA	TRBV18	NA	TGTGCCAGCTCAGGAACAGGGGGAAACACCATATATTTT	CASSGTGGNTIYF
TRBJ1-2	TRBD1	TRBV4-3	NA	TGCGCCAGCAGCCCAGACCGGGACAGCTTCTCCCTGTCTAATGGCTACACCTTC	CASSPDRDSFSLSNGYTF
TRBJ2-5	TRBD2	TRBV9	NA	TGTGCCAGCAGCGTAGCGGGGGGTTCCCAAGAGACCCAGTACTTC	CASSVAGGSQETQYF
TRBJ2-1	NA	TRBV5-8	NA	TGTGCCAGCAGCTCCACCTACAATGAGCAGTTCTTC	CASSSTYNEQFF
TRBJ2-1	TRBD1	TRBV4-2	NA	TGTGCCAGCAGCCTTAACTCCGGGACAGGGGAAACTGAGCAGTTCTTC	CASSLNSGTGETEQFF
TRBJ1-6	NA	TRBV19	NA	TGTGCCAGTAGTTTCCGGGCCCAGGGCGATTCACCCCTCCACTTT	CASSFRAQGDSPLHF
TRBJ2-3	NA	TRBV3-1/TRBV3-2	NA	TGTGCCAGCAGCCCGGGACAAGGGGGGACAGATACGCAGTATTTT	CASSPGQGGTDTQYF
TRBJ1-2	NA	TRBV6-5	NA	TGTGCCAGCAGTCCCGATCGGGGTAACTATGGCTACACCTTC	CASSPDRGNYGYTF
TRBJ1-6	TRBD1	TRBV5-1	few	TGCGCCAGCAGCTTGGGCCTGGACAGGGGTTCACCCCTCCACTTT	CASSLGLDRGSPLHF
TRBJ1-6	NA	TRBV19	NA	TGTGCCAGTAGTATAGAGTGGATAATTAATTCACCCCTCCACTTT	CASSIEWIINSPLHF
TRBJ1-3	NA	TRBV7-2	NA	TGTGCCAGCAGCCCGGGCCGAAGAGACTTCTCTGGAAACACCATATATTTT	CASSPGRRDFSGNTIYF
TRBJ2-2	NA	TRBV7-3	NA	TGTGCCAGCAGCTTTAACTCGGGGATGGGGGAGCTGTTTTTT	CASSFNSGMGELFF
TRBJ2-1	NA	TRBV27	NA	TGTGCCAGCAGGCCAGAAGCCTTGGGATACAATGAGCAGTTCTTC	CASRPEALGYNEQFF
TRBJ2-5	TRBD1	TRBV7-3	few	TGTGCCAGCAGCAGAGGACAGGGTGGAACGGAGACCCAGTACTTC	CASSRGQGGTETQYF
TRBJ1-5	NA	TRBV14	NA	TGTGCCAGCAGCCAATCGGGGGTGGATCAGCCCCAGCATTTT	CASSQSGVDQPQHF
TRBJ2-5	NA	TRBV7-9	NA	TGTGCCAGCAGTCGTTGGTCAGGGGTTTCAGAGACCCAGTACTTC	CASSRWSGVSETQYF
TRBJ1-6	TRBD1	TRBV6-2/TRBV6-3	NA	TGTGCCAGCAGTCCCGGGACAGGGGCGAATAATTCACCCCTCCACTTT	CASSPGTGANNSPLHF
TRBJ2-2	NA	TRBV7-2	NA	TGTGCCAGCAGCTTACTGGGCTCCACCGGGGAGCTGTTTTTT	CASSLLGSTGELFF